Listed below are T cell receptor beta chains from one sample, sequenced in a study of shared clonotypes between healthy human individuals. This table comes from immunoSEQ multiplex PCR, and its TCRdb copy is limited to in-frame clones, with some not included. The sample consists of just over 2,000,000 clones, around 95% of them appearing once. The source material was naive CD4+ T cells sorted from blood. The receptors here all came from a man aged 18 to 30 in good health. Both conserved end residues are part of each CDR3. D genes are given only for firm matches. The size field is filled for only some rows; it gives once, few, many or a size class.

j_gene: TRBJ2-7
d_gene: -
abundance: -
v_gene: TRBV18
CDR3nt: TGTGCCAGCTCACCACTGGGGGAATGGTCCAACGAGCAGTACTTC
CDR3aa: CASSPLGEWSNEQYF

j_gene: TRBJ2-5
d_gene: -
abundance: -
v_gene: TRBV7-2
CDR3nt: TGTGCCAGCAGCTCCCAGGATTTGGGAGAGCAAGAGACCCAGTACTTC
CDR3aa: CASSSQDLGEQETQYF

j_gene: TRBJ2-5
d_gene: TRBD1
abundance: -
v_gene: TRBV5-1
CDR3nt: TGCGCCAGCAGCCAACAGGGGAACCAAGAGACCCAGTACTTC
CDR3aa: CASSQQGNQETQYF

j_gene: TRBJ2-7
d_gene: -
abundance: -
v_gene: TRBV5-1
CDR3nt: TGCGCCAGCAGCTTGGCTTCCGGGACGATTACCTACGAGCAGTACTTC
CDR3aa: CASSLASGTITYEQYF

j_gene: TRBJ2-1
d_gene: TRBD2
abundance: -
v_gene: TRBV27
CDR3nt: TGTGCCAGCAGTTTGAAACGCGGGGGAGGCTACAATGAGCAGTTCTTC
CDR3aa: CASSLKRGGGYNEQFF

j_gene: TRBJ2-2
d_gene: -
abundance: -
v_gene: TRBV11-2
CDR3nt: TGTGCCAGCACCTCCCCCCCAGGGGCAATCACCGGGGAGCTGTTTTTT
CDR3aa: CASTSPPGAITGELFF

j_gene: TRBJ1-2
d_gene: -
abundance: -
v_gene: TRBV4-3
CDR3nt: TGCGCCAGCAGCCAAGATGGGCGCGGCGGCTACACCTTC
CDR3aa: CASSQDGRGGYTF

j_gene: TRBJ1-3
d_gene: -
abundance: -
v_gene: TRBV15
CDR3nt: TGTGCCACCAGTTACTTCCGGGGCGCTGGAAACACCATATATTTT
CDR3aa: CATSYFRGAGNTIYF

j_gene: TRBJ2-7
d_gene: -
abundance: -
v_gene: TRBV4-3
CDR3nt: TGCGCCAGCAGCCGAGAGCTCTCCTACGAGCAGTACTTC
CDR3aa: CASSRELSYEQYF

j_gene: TRBJ2-3
d_gene: -
abundance: -
v_gene: TRBV6-9
CDR3nt: TGTGCCAGCAGTCCAATAACACGGGGGAGCCGGCCGATCGAGCAGTATTTT
CDR3aa: CASSPITRGSRPIEQYF

j_gene: TRBJ2-1
d_gene: -
abundance: -
v_gene: TRBV7-2
CDR3nt: TGTGCCAGCAGCCAAGAACTAGCCCTGTCCTACAATGAGCAGTTCTTC
CDR3aa: CASSQELALSYNEQFF

j_gene: TRBJ1-2
d_gene: -
abundance: once
v_gene: TRBV4-3
CDR3nt: TGCGCCAGCAGCCAAGCACGGCTCTATGGCTACACCTTC
CDR3aa: CASSQARLYGYTF

j_gene: TRBJ2-7
d_gene: -
abundance: -
v_gene: TRBV7-2
CDR3nt: TGTGCCAGCAGCTTCGATCGATACTCCTACGAGCAGTACTTC
CDR3aa: CASSFDRYSYEQYF

j_gene: TRBJ2-3
d_gene: -
abundance: -
v_gene: TRBV29-1
CDR3nt: TGCAGCGTTTTAGCGAACTCAGATACGCAGTATTTT
CDR3aa: CSVLANSDTQYF

j_gene: TRBJ2-2
d_gene: TRBD2
abundance: -
v_gene: TRBV6-5
CDR3nt: TGTGCCAGCAGACGGGACTACTTCGGCACCGGGGAGCTGTTTTTT
CDR3aa: CASRRDYFGTGELFF

j_gene: TRBJ2-1
d_gene: -
abundance: -
v_gene: TRBV18
CDR3nt: TGTGCCAGCTCACCACCAAATGTCGGAAGGACCTACAATGAGCAGTTCTTC
CDR3aa: CASSPPNVGRTYNEQFF

j_gene: TRBJ1-5
d_gene: -
abundance: -
v_gene: TRBV9
CDR3nt: TGTGCCAGCAGCGTAGGTTGGGGGCTGAATCAGCCCCAGCATTTT
CDR3aa: CASSVGWGLNQPQHF

j_gene: TRBJ2-1
d_gene: TRBD2
abundance: -
v_gene: TRBV11-2
CDR3nt: TGTGCCAGCAGCTCCCAGACTAGCGGGGTCTCCTACAATGAGCAGTTCTTC
CDR3aa: CASSSQTSGVSYNEQFF

j_gene: TRBJ2-7
d_gene: -
abundance: -
v_gene: TRBV6-5
CDR3nt: TGTGCCAGCATCACGAGGGTCGGCGAGCAGTACTTC
CDR3aa: CASITRVGEQYF

j_gene: TRBJ2-5
d_gene: -
abundance: -
v_gene: TRBV10-1
CDR3nt: TGCGCCAGCAGTGAGGTGGGCGGCGGAGAAGAGACCCAGTACTTC
CDR3aa: CASSEVGGGEETQYF

j_gene: TRBJ1-3
d_gene: -
abundance: -
v_gene: TRBV2
CDR3nt: TGTGCCACTTCAAGGGAGGGCTCTGGAAACACCATATATTTT
CDR3aa: CATSREGSGNTIYF

j_gene: TRBJ1-2
d_gene: -
abundance: -
v_gene: TRBV5-1
CDR3nt: TGCGCCAGCAGCCCAACCGTCCCAGAGGGCGACTATGGCTACACCTTC
CDR3aa: CASSPTVPEGDYGYTF

j_gene: TRBJ1-4
d_gene: -
abundance: -
v_gene: TRBV25-1
CDR3nt: TGTGCCAGCAGTGAACTGTCAGCCGGGACTAATGAAAAACTGTTTTTT
CDR3aa: CASSELSAGTNEKLFF

j_gene: TRBJ2-7
d_gene: TRBD1
abundance: -
v_gene: TRBV7-2
CDR3nt: TGTGCCAGCAGCTTAGTGTGGCAGGGGGCGCTCCCCTCCTACGAGCAGTACTTC
CDR3aa: CASSLVWQGALPSYEQYF

j_gene: TRBJ2-7
d_gene: TRBD2
abundance: -
v_gene: TRBV6-1
CDR3nt: TGTGCCAGCACCCTGGGACTAGCGGGCACCTACGAGCAGTACTTC
CDR3aa: CASTLGLAGTYEQYF

j_gene: TRBJ2-5
d_gene: TRBD2
abundance: -
v_gene: TRBV20-1
CDR3nt: TGCTCAACTAGCGGCCAAGAGACCCAGTACTTC
CDR3aa: CSTSGQETQYF

j_gene: TRBJ1-2
d_gene: TRBD1
abundance: -
v_gene: TRBV10-3
CDR3nt: TGTGCCATCAGTCAATCGTCGACAGGGATTTATGGAGGCTACACCTTC
CDR3aa: CAISQSSTGIYGGYTF

j_gene: TRBJ2-2
d_gene: TRBD1
abundance: -
v_gene: TRBV6-6
CDR3nt: TGTGCCAGCAAGTACAGGGGGCGCGGGGAGCTGTTTTTT
CDR3aa: CASKYRGRGELFF

j_gene: TRBJ2-5
d_gene: -
abundance: -
v_gene: TRBV7-2
CDR3nt: TGTGCCAGCAGCACCGTGCCTTTACAGGAGACCCAGTACTTC
CDR3aa: CASSTVPLQETQYF

j_gene: TRBJ2-7
d_gene: -
abundance: -
v_gene: TRBV28
CDR3nt: TGTGCCAGCACAGAAGGCCCCTACGAGCAGTACTTC
CDR3aa: CASTEGPYEQYF

j_gene: TRBJ2-2
d_gene: -
abundance: once
v_gene: TRBV6-5
CDR3nt: TGTGCCAGCAGTAGGGGGGCAGTTGCAACCGGGGAGCTGTTTTTT
CDR3aa: CASSRGAVATGELFF

j_gene: TRBJ2-2
d_gene: TRBD2
abundance: -
v_gene: TRBV5-1
CDR3nt: TGCGCCAGCAGCTTGGATGGCGGGAGTGACACCGGGGAGCTGTTTTTT
CDR3aa: CASSLDGGSDTGELFF

j_gene: TRBJ1-4
d_gene: -
abundance: -
v_gene: TRBV7-3
CDR3nt: TGTGCCAGCAGCCCCACAGGGACGACTAATGAAAAACTGTTTTTT
CDR3aa: CASSPTGTTNEKLFF

j_gene: TRBJ2-1
d_gene: TRBD2
abundance: -
v_gene: TRBV15
CDR3nt: TGTGCCACCAGCATAGCGGGGGCAGACAATGAGCAGTTCTTC
CDR3aa: CATSIAGADNEQFF

j_gene: TRBJ1-6
d_gene: TRBD1
abundance: -
v_gene: TRBV25-1
CDR3nt: TGTGCCAGCTCCCTCGCCGGGACAGGGGGATCACCCCTCCACTTT
CDR3aa: CASSLAGTGGSPLHF

j_gene: TRBJ2-1
d_gene: TRBD1
abundance: -
v_gene: TRBV9
CDR3nt: TGTGCCAGCAGCCCATCCCAGGACAGGCCGCAGTTCTTC
CDR3aa: CASSPSQDRPQFF

j_gene: TRBJ1-2
d_gene: -
abundance: -
v_gene: TRBV9
CDR3nt: TGTGCCAGCAGCCCCCGGGGTTACCAAGGCTACACCTTC
CDR3aa: CASSPRGYQGYTF

j_gene: TRBJ2-2
d_gene: -
abundance: -
v_gene: TRBV11-3
CDR3nt: TGTGCCAGCAGCTTAGGACAGGCGAACACCGGGGAGCTGTTTTTT
CDR3aa: CASSLGQANTGELFF

j_gene: TRBJ1-4
d_gene: -
abundance: -
v_gene: TRBV19
CDR3nt: TGTGCCAGTAGGAACCGGCTTGATAATGAAAAACTGTTTTTT
CDR3aa: CASRNRLDNEKLFF

j_gene: TRBJ2-7
d_gene: TRBD2
abundance: -
v_gene: TRBV5-4
CDR3nt: TGTGCCAGCAGCCCGGAGGGACTAGCGGGGAACGAGCAGTACTTC
CDR3aa: CASSPEGLAGNEQYF

j_gene: TRBJ1-2
d_gene: TRBD1
abundance: -
v_gene: TRBV6-1
CDR3nt: TGTGCCAGCAGTGACAGGGGGCGCAGGATGTACGGCTACACCTTC
CDR3aa: CASSDRGRRMYGYTF

j_gene: TRBJ2-7
d_gene: TRBD1
abundance: -
v_gene: TRBV20-1
CDR3nt: TGCAGTGCAACCAGGGGGACCGAGCAGTACTTC
CDR3aa: CSATRGTEQYF

j_gene: TRBJ1-5
d_gene: -
abundance: -
v_gene: TRBV2
CDR3nt: TGTGCCAGCAGTGAATTTCTGGGATCAGGGCAGCCCCAGCATTTT
CDR3aa: CASSEFLGSGQPQHF

j_gene: TRBJ2-5
d_gene: TRBD1
abundance: -
v_gene: TRBV6-5
CDR3nt: TGTGCCAGCAGTACAGGGGGCAGTCAGACCCAGTACTTC
CDR3aa: CASSTGGSQTQYF

j_gene: TRBJ2-4
d_gene: -
abundance: once
v_gene: TRBV5-1
CDR3nt: TGCGCCAGCAGCTTGGGGGATACGGCCAAAAACATTCAGTACTTC
CDR3aa: CASSLGDTAKNIQYF

j_gene: TRBJ2-3
d_gene: -
abundance: -
v_gene: TRBV7-9
CDR3nt: TGTGCCAGCAGCTTAAATAGCGTTAGCACAGATACGCAGTATTTT
CDR3aa: CASSLNSVSTDTQYF

j_gene: TRBJ2-7
d_gene: TRBD2
abundance: -
v_gene: TRBV4-2
CDR3nt: TGTGCCAGCAGCCTCCCACGAGGGACTAGCTCCTACGAGCAGTACTTC
CDR3aa: CASSLPRGTSSYEQYF

j_gene: TRBJ2-2
d_gene: -
abundance: once
v_gene: TRBV5-8
CDR3nt: TGTGCCAGCAGCTCCGACTCGGGGTGGGCCGGGGAGCTGTTTTTT
CDR3aa: CASSSDSGWAGELFF

j_gene: TRBJ2-4
d_gene: TRBD1
abundance: -
v_gene: TRBV19
CDR3nt: TGTGCCAGTTCCCCCCGGGACAGGGGAGTGGACATTCAGTACTTC
CDR3aa: CASSPRDRGVDIQYF

j_gene: TRBJ1-3
d_gene: -
abundance: -
v_gene: TRBV7-8
CDR3nt: TGTGCCAGCAGCTTAGCGGTCCTCTCTGGAAACACCATATATTTT
CDR3aa: CASSLAVLSGNTIYF

j_gene: TRBJ1-2
d_gene: -
abundance: -
v_gene: TRBV6-5
CDR3nt: TGTGCCAGCAGCTTCGGGACAAAATCGAACTATGGCTACACCTTC
CDR3aa: CASSFGTKSNYGYTF

j_gene: TRBJ2-3
d_gene: -
abundance: -
v_gene: TRBV18
CDR3nt: TGTGCCAGCTCACCCGACAGGTCCACAGATACGCAGTATTTT
CDR3aa: CASSPDRSTDTQYF

j_gene: TRBJ2-2
d_gene: TRBD2
abundance: -
v_gene: TRBV7-9
CDR3nt: TGTGCCAGCAGCCTAAAGACTAGCGGGACCAACACCGGGGAGCTGTTTTTT
CDR3aa: CASSLKTSGTNTGELFF

j_gene: TRBJ2-2
d_gene: -
abundance: -
v_gene: TRBV19
CDR3nt: TGTGCCAGTAGTACCCAACAGAGGAACACCGGGGAGCTGTTTTTT
CDR3aa: CASSTQQRNTGELFF

j_gene: TRBJ1-2
d_gene: TRBD1
abundance: -
v_gene: TRBV6-6
CDR3nt: TGTGCCAGCAGAGGACAGGGCCCCTATGGCTACACCTTC
CDR3aa: CASRGQGPYGYTF

j_gene: TRBJ2-1
d_gene: TRBD2
abundance: once
v_gene: TRBV11-2
CDR3nt: TGTGCCAGCAGCTTCCGACTAGCGATGGGTAATGAGCAGTTCTTC
CDR3aa: CASSFRLAMGNEQFF

j_gene: TRBJ2-1
d_gene: -
abundance: -
v_gene: TRBV4-1
CDR3nt: TGCGCCAGCAGCAACATCTATTTGGCAGGTGGGGAGCAGTTCTTC
CDR3aa: CASSNIYLAGGEQFF

j_gene: TRBJ1-2
d_gene: -
abundance: -
v_gene: TRBV9
CDR3nt: TGTGCCAGCAGCGTAGCTCTGGGGGCTAACTATGGCTACACCTTC
CDR3aa: CASSVALGANYGYTF

j_gene: TRBJ1-2
d_gene: TRBD1
abundance: -
v_gene: TRBV9
CDR3nt: TGTGCCAGCAGCGTAGCCCTTTCGGGACAGGGCCAAGGTGGCTACACCTTC
CDR3aa: CASSVALSGQGQGGYTF

j_gene: TRBJ1-2
d_gene: -
abundance: -
v_gene: TRBV7-2
CDR3nt: TGTGCCAGCAGCCTGGGGCAGGTTTATGGCTACACCTTC
CDR3aa: CASSLGQVYGYTF